This T cell receptor beta chain is from a study of shared clonotypes between healthy human individuals. The length of the CDR3 is 12 residues. V lost 3 bases and J 6 bases, leaving 8 bases between the germline ends. Germline loops: CDR1 GTSNPN, CDR2 SVGIG (reference sequence). Libraries were prepared by immunoSEQ multiplex PCR; TCRdb keeps only in-frame clonotypes and omits some of them. The sample includes roughly 2,000,000 clones, around 95% of them seen just once. Naive CD8 isolation took CD45RO-negative cells positively selected for CCR7 and excluded terminally differentiated effector memory CD45RA+ cells.

Sequenced sample: naive CD8+ T cells from PBMCs. This sequence joins TRBV30 and TRBJ2-2; D remains unclear. The TCR comes from a man younger than 30 in good health. Some clones in this sample may be carry-over from other donors' samples. CDR3 coding DNA: TGTGCCTGGAGCGTGCAACCCGGGGAGCTGTTTTTT. The encoded protein is CAWSVQPGELFF.